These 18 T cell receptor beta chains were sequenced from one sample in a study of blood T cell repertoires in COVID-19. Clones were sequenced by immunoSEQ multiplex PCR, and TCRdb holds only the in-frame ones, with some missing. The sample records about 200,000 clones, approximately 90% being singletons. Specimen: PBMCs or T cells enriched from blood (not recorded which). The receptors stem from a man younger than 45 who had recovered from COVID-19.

The CDR3 DNA reads as TGTGCCAGCAGCCGGGCCGGGGGACAGCCCCAGCATTTT. As protein: CASSRAGGQPQHF. The chain recombines TRBV6-2 or TRBV6-3 with TRBJ1-5; D may be TRBD1 (5 bases). CDR3 length: 13 amino acids. Trimming shortened V by 6 bases and J by 7 bases, and 13 bases separated the two germline ends. The germline CDR1 and CDR2 sequences are MNHEY and SVGEGT.

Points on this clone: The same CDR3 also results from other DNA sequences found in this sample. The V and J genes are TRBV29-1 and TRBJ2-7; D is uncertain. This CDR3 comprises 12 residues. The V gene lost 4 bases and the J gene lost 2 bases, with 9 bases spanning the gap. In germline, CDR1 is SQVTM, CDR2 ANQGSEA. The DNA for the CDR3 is TGCAGCGTTGCTAGTGCGGCCTACGAGCAGTACTTC. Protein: CSVASAAYEQYF.

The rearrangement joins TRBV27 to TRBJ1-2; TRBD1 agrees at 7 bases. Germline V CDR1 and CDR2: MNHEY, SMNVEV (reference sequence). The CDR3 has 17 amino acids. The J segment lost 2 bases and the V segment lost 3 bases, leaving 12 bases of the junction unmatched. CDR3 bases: TGTGCCAGCAGTTTTAGAACCCCCCGACAGGGCAACTATGGCTACACCTTC. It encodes CASSFRTPRQGNYGYTF.

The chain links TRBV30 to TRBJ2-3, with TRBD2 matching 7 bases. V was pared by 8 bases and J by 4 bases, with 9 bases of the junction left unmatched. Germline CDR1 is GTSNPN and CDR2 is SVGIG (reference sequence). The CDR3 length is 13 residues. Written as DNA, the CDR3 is TGTGCCCACCACGGGCTAGCGGCAGATACGCAGTATTTT. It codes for CAHHGLAADTQYF.

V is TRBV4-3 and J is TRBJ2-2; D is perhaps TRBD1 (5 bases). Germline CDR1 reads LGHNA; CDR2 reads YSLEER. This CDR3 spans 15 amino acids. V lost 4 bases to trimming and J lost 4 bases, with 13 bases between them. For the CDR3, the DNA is TGCGCCAGCAGCCCCCAGGGTCCGGGCACCGGGGAGCTGTTTTTT. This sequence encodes CASSPQGPGTGELFF.

CDR3: CASSRVYRANTEAFF. CDR3 DNA sequence: TGTGCCAGCAGCCGAGTCTACAGGGCGAACACTGAAGCTTTCTTT. The V call is TRBV6-5, the J call TRBJ1-1; tentatively, D is TRBD1 (6 bases). The CDR3 covers 15 residues. Germline CDR1 MNHEY, CDR2 SVGAGI. V was shortened by 6 bases and J by 1 base, with 15 bases between the two germline ends.

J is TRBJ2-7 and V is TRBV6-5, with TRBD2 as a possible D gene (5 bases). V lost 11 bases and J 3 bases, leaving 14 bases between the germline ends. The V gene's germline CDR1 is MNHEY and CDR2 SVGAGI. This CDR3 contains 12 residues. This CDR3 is CASQTRDYEQYF. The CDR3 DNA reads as TGTGCCTCACAAACCCGGGACTACGAGCAGTACTTC.

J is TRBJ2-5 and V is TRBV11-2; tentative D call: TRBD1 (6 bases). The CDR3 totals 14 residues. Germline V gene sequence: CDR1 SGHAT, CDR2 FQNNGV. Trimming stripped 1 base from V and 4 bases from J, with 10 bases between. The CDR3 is CASSLGGLGETQYF. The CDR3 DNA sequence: TGTGCCAGCAGCTTAGGGGGGCTAGGAGAGACCCAGTACTTC.

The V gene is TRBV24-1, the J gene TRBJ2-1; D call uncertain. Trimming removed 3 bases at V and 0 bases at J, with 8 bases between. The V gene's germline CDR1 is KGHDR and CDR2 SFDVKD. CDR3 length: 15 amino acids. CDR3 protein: CATSDVTGSYNEQFF. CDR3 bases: TGTGCCACCAGTGATGTGACGGGCTCCTACAATGAGCAGTTCTTC.

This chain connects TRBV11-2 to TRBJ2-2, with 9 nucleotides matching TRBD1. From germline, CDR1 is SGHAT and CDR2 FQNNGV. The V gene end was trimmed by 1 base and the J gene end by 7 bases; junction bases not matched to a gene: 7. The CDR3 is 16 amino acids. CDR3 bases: TGTGCCAGCAGCTTAGCTAGGACAGGGGTCGGCGGGGAGCTGTTTTTT. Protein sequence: CASSLARTGVGGELFF.

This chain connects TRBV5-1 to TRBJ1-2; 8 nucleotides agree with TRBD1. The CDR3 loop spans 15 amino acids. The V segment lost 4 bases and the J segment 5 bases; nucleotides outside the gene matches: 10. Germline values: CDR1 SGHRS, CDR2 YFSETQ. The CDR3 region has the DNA TGCGCCAGCAGCACGACAGGGGAGCGTCGATATGGCTACACCTTC. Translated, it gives CASSTTGERRYGYTF.

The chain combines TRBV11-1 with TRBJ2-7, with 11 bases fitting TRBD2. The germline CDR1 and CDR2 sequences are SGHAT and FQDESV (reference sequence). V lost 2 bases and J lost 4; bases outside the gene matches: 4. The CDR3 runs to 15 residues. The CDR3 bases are TGTGCCAGCAGCTTAACTAGCGGGAGCTTATACGAGCAGTACTTC. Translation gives CASSLTSGSLYEQYF.

Here the CDR3 DNA reads TGTGCCAGCAGCTTCGGACAGGGAATATCGGGCACTGAAGCTTTCTTT. As protein: CASSFGQGISGTEAFF. The chain combines TRBV7-8 with TRBJ1-1; 8 bases line up with TRBD1. The CDR3 has 16 residues. V lost 3 bases, J lost 4 bases, and 10 bases stayed unmatched. Germline values: CDR1 SGHVS, CDR2 FQNEAQ.

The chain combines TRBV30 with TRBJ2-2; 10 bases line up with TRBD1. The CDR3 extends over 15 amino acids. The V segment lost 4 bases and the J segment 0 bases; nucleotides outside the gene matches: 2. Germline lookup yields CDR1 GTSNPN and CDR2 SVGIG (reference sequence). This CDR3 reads CAWKGTGANTGELFF. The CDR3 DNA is TGTGCCTGGAAGGGGACAGGGGCGAACACCGGGGAGCTGTTTTTT.

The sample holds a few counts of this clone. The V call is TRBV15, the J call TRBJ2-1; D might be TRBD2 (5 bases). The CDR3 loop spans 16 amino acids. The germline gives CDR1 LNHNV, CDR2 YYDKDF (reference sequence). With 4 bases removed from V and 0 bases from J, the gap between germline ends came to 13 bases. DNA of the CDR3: TGTGCCACCAGCACCCCTGGTCGGGGCTCCTACAATGAGCAGTTCTTC. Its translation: CATSTPGRGSYNEQFF.

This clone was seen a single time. The CDR3 bases are TGTGCCAGCAGTTACTGGGCTCGTGGCGCCGGGAGTGTTGACGAGCAGTACTTC. Translated, it gives CASSYWARGAGSVDEQYF. V and J are TRBV6-2 or TRBV6-3 and TRBJ2-7; D is possibly TRBD2 (6 bases). The V end was cut by 1 base, the J end by 5 bases, with 24 bases between. CDR1 is MNHEY and CDR2 is SVGEGT in the germline V gene. This CDR3 region has 18 residues.

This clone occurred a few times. The CDR3 nucleotides read TGTGCCAGCAGCATCGGACAGGGTTGGGATGAAGCTTTCTTT. It codes for CASSIGQGWDEAFF. The chain recombines TRBV2 with TRBJ1-1; 8 bases agree with TRBD1. The germline gives CDR1 SNHLY, CDR2 FYNNEI. V lost 6 bases to trimming and J lost 7 bases; unmatched junction nucleotides: 10. The length of the CDR3 is 14 residues.

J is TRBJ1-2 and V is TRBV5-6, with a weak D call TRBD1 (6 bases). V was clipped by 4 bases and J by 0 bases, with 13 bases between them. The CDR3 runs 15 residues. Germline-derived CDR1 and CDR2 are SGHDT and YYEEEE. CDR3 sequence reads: CASSPWTATNYGYTF. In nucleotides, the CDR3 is TGTGCCAGCAGCCCTTGGACAGCCACTAACTATGGCTACACCTTC.